These T cell receptor beta chains were read from a single sample in a study of blood T cell repertoires in COVID-19. TCRdb's copy holds only in-frame clones and misses some; the assay was immunoSEQ multiplex PCR. The sample has about 170,000 clones, around 86% seen once. The sample was peripheral blood. These receptor sequences come from an elderly woman with COVID-19, enrolled during active disease. CDR3s include the opening cysteine and the closing phenylalanine or tryptophan. The order of the fields is clone size, V gene, D gene, J gene, CDR3 length, CDR3 DNA, CDR3 protein. D genes are given only for firm matches. Only part of the rows carry a size: once, few, many, or a class if the clone is expanded.

>.|TRBV3-1/TRBV3-2|TRBD2|TRBJ2-3|16
TGTGCCAGCAGCCAACTAGCGGTATCTAGCACAGATACGCAGTATTTT
CASSQLAVSSTDTQYF
>.|TRBV7-3|.|TRBJ2-5|15
TGTGCCAGCAGCTTATTCGCGGGCCTACGGGAGACCCAGTACTTC
CASSLFAGLRETQYF
>once|TRBV5-1|.|TRBJ1-2|14
TGCGCCAGCAGCCGAGAGGACACCAACTATGGCTACACCTTC
CASSREDTNYGYTF
>.|TRBV14|.|TRBJ2-5|14
TGTGCCAGCAGCCCACTCTTGGAGAGAGAGACCCAGTACTTC
CASSPLLERETQYF
>.|TRBV27|.|TRBJ1-2|13
TGTGCCAGCAGTAGAGACAGCCACTATGGCTACACCTTC
CASSRDSHYGYTF
>few|TRBV6-5|.|TRBJ2-7|13
TGTGCCAGCAGAAGACAGAGCTCCTACGAGCAGTACTTC
CASRRQSSYEQYF
>.|TRBV11-3|TRBD1|TRBJ1-1|15
TGTGCCAGCAGCCAAAGGGGACAGTTGAACACTGAAGCTTTCTTT
CASSQRGQLNTEAFF
>.|TRBV11-2|.|TRBJ1-1|13
TGTGCCAGCAGCCGTGCGGGGGGATCTGAAGCTTTCTTT
CASSRAGGSEAFF
>.|TRBV14|.|TRBJ1-2|13
TGTGCCAGCAGCGAATTGGGCTCGATTGGCTACACCTTC
CASSELGSIGYTF
>.|TRBV6-5|TRBD1|TRBJ2-6|15
TGTGCCAGTAGGGGACAGAACTCTGGGGCCAACGTCCTGACTTTC
CASRGQNSGANVLTF
>.|TRBV7-2|TRBD2|TRBJ2-5|12
TGTGCCAGCAGCCTGGGACTAGCACGCCCAAACTTC
CASSLGLARPNF
>once|TRBV12-3/TRBV12-4|.|TRBJ1-2|13
TGTGCCAGCAGTTCCCAGGATAACTATGGCTACACCTTC
CASSSQDNYGYTF
>.|TRBV27|.|TRBJ1-4|15
TGTGCCAGCAGTCTCTCGCGGTTAACTAATGAAAAACTGTTTTTT
CASSLSRLTNEKLFF
>few|TRBV2|.|TRBJ1-1|13
TGTGCCAGCAAATACGAGTCGAACACTGAAGCTTTCTTT
CASKYESNTEAFF
>.|TRBV12-3/TRBV12-4|.|TRBJ2-2|12
TGTGCCACCTCCCCAGGGGCCGGGGAGCTGTTTTTT
CATSPGAGELFF
>few|TRBV5-5|TRBD1|TRBJ1-2|15
TGTGCCAGCAGCTTGGGGACAGGGTCATACTATGGCTACACCTTC
CASSLGTGSYYGYTF
>.|TRBV3-1/TRBV3-2|.|TRBJ2-3|14
TGTGCCAGCAGCACCCTGGGAGCACGAGATACGCAGTATTTT
CASSTLGARDTQYF
>.|TRBV28|TRBD1|TRBJ1-1|12
TGTGCCAGCAGAAACGGACAGGGGGTGGCTTTCTTT
CASRNGQGVAFF
>.|TRBV28|TRBD2|TRBJ2-2|18
TGTGCCAGCAAGTCTCAGGGGACACTAGCGGGTAACACCGGGGAGCTGTTTTTT
CASKSQGTLAGNTGELFF
>.|TRBV5-1|TRBD2|TRBJ2-1|15
TGCGCCAGCAGTCTAGCGGAGTTCAAAGACAATGAGCAGTTCTTC
CASSLAEFKDNEQFF
>.|TRBV29-1|TRBD2|TRBJ2-3|14
TGCAGCGCAAAACTAGCGGGGTTCACAGATACGCAGTATTTT
CSAKLAGFTDTQYF
>.|TRBV9|TRBD2|TRBJ2-5|16
TGTGCCAGCAGCGTAGGCGGGAGCGGACTCATAGAGACCCAGTACTTC
CASSVGGSGLIETQYF
>.|TRBV19|TRBD2|TRBJ2-3|15
TGTGCCAGTAGTGTGACTAGCCTTCGATCAGATACGCAGTATTTT
CASSVTSLRSDTQYF
>.|TRBV5-1|.|TRBJ1-6|14
TGCGCCAGCAGCGTCCCAGGGTATAATTCACCCCTCCACTTT
CASSVPGYNSPLHF
>once|TRBV2|TRBD1|TRBJ1-1|15
TGTGCCAGCAGGCCTAATACAGGGGGGAACACTGAAGCTTTCTTT
CASRPNTGGNTEAFF
>.|TRBV6-4|.|TRBJ2-1|15
TGTGCCAGCAGTGAACGGGCGGGCGCCCTGAATGAGCAGTTCTTC
CASSERAGALNEQFF
>.|TRBV9|TRBD2|TRBJ2-2|19
TGTGCCAGCAGCGCAGAGGGACTAGCGGGAGAATTAGACACCGGGGAGCTGTTTTTT
CASSAEGLAGELDTGELFF
>.|TRBV19|.|TRBJ2-1|15
TGTGCCAGTAGTATTAACACGGGGTTCTACAATGAGCAGTTCTTC
CASSINTGFYNEQFF
>.|TRBV11-2|.|TRBJ1-4|14
TGTGCCAGCAGCCTGGGGGCAGGCGGCGAAAAACTGTTTTTT
CASSLGAGGEKLFF
>.|TRBV14|TRBD2|TRBJ2-1|11
TGTGCCAGCAGCATAGCGGGTGAGCAGTTCTTC
CASSIAGEQFF
>.|TRBV10-3|TRBD1|TRBJ2-7|13
TGTGCCATCAGTGAGAGGGGACAGGACGAGCAGTACTTC
CAISERGQDEQYF
>.|TRBV6-6|.|TRBJ2-7|14
TGTGCCAGCACCTTTGGAGGGAACTCCTACGAGCAGTACTTC
CASTFGGNSYEQYF
>.|TRBV2|.|TRBJ1-1|14
TGTGCCGGTTCTAATGGGGGAGGCTGGACTGAAGCTTTCTTT
CAGSNGGGWTEAFF
>.|TRBV7-2|TRBD1|TRBJ2-2|15
TGTGCCAGCAGCTTGAGGACAGGGGGCACCGGGGAGCTGTTTTTT
CASSLRTGGTGELFF